The 32 T cell receptor beta chains given below trace back to one sample, sequenced in a study of blood T cell repertoires in COVID-19. The data were produced by immunoSEQ multiplex PCR, yet TCRdb's version contains in-frame clones alone and is incomplete. In the table there are roughly 240,000 clones, about 86% of which are singletons. The sequenced material came from peripheral blood. These receptor sequences come from a woman aged 25-40 years who had recovered from COVID-19.

This clone was picked up one time. CDR3 in amino acids: CASSRDMANYGYTF. In nucleotides, the CDR3 is TGTGCCAGTAGTAGGGACATGGCGAACTATGGCTACACCTTC. The chain has TRBV19 and TRBJ1-2, with a tentative D call TRBD1 (6 bases). CDR1 is LNHDA and CDR2 is SQIVND in the germline V gene (reference sequence). The CDR3 loop spans 14 amino acids. Trimming took off 4 bases at V and 2 bases at J, with 11 bases between the two ends.

This clone was counted a few times. The V call is TRBV5-1, the J call TRBJ2-7; D not certain. From germline, CDR1 is SGHRS and CDR2 YFSETQ. The CDR3 covers 11 residues. Trimming took 5 bases from V and 1 from J, leaving 4 bases between them. In nucleotides, the CDR3 is TGCGCCAGCAGTTCATCCTACGAGCAGTACTTC. Translating gives CASSSSYEQYF. The entire variable domain, with the rest obtained from reference TRBV5-1 and TRBJ2-7, is as follows: KAGVTQTPRYLIKTRGQQVTLSCSPISGHRSVSWYQQTPGQGLQFLFEYFSETQRNKGNFPGRFSGRQFSNSRSEMNVSTLELGDSALYLCASSSSYEQYFGPGTRLTVT.

V is TRBV19 and J is TRBJ2-3; weak D call: TRBD1 (7 bases). V was cut by 3 bases and J by 5 bases, with 9 bases left in between. This CDR3 region has 13 residues. CDR1 is LNHDA, CDR2 SQIVND, per germline (reference sequence). This CDR3 reads CASSIRGVDTQYF. CDR3 nucleotide sequence: TGTGCCAGTAGTATCAGGGGGGTAGATACGCAGTATTTT.

The rearrangement joins TRBV5-4 to TRBJ2-2, with TRBD1 matching 9 bases. Germline V gives CDR1 SGHNT, CDR2 YYREEE (reference sequence). The V and J ends lost 2 bases and 4 bases, in that order; junction bases with no gene match: 3. This CDR3 contains 15 residues. This CDR3 is CASSLQGARTGELFF. Here the CDR3 DNA reads TGTGCCAGCAGCTTACAGGGGGCGCGCACCGGGGAGCTGTTTTTT.

V usage is TRBV12-3 or TRBV12-4 and J usage is TRBJ2-1, with TRBD2 as a possible D gene (5 bases). V lost 6 bases and J 3 bases, leaving 9 bases between the germline ends. This CDR3 has 13 residues. The CDR3 is CASSGESYNEQFF. The DNA for the CDR3 is TGTGCCAGCAGCGGGGAAAGCTACAATGAGCAGTTCTTC.

The chain combines TRBV3-1 (or the pseudogene TRBV3-2) with TRBJ2-7; tentatively, D is TRBD1 (6 bases). The CDR3 covers 16 residues. V lost 8 bases and J 2 bases, leaving 22 bases between the germline ends. In germline, CDR1 is LGHDT, CDR2 YNNKEL (reference sequence). CDR3 loop: CASGHKNVQGPYEQYF. CDR3 nucleotides: TGTGCCAGCGGACACAAGAACGTTCAGGGGCCCTACGAGCAGTACTTC.

This sequence joins TRBV7-3 and TRBJ2-3, with a tentative D call TRBD2 (7 bases). Germline V gene sequence: CDR1 SGHTA, CDR2 FQGTGA. This CDR3 comprises 15 residues. V gave up 8 bases and J gave up 2 bases, with 17 bases separating them. As DNA, the CDR3 is TGTGCCAGCCGTCAGTTGGGGGGGCCCACAGATACGCAGTATTTT. Translating it yields CASRQLGGPTDTQYF. The full variable domain, rest sourced from reference TRBV7-3 and TRBJ2-3, is GAGVSQTPSNKVTEKGKYVELRCDPISGHTALYWYRQSLGQGPEFLIYFQGTGAADDSGLPNDRFFAVRPEGSVSTLKIQRTERGDSAVYLCASRQLGGPTDTQYFGPGTRLTVL.

Turning to this clone: Germline is not matched at one junction end, which may reflect a read error. The chain is built from TRBV2 and TRBJ2-1; 12 bases match TRBD2. In germline, CDR1 is SNHLY, CDR2 FYNNEI. The CDR3 has 15 amino acids. DNA of the CDR3: TGTGCCAGCAGGCTAGCGGGGGGGTTTTACAATGAGCAGCTCTTC. Amino acid sequence: CASRLAGGFYNEQLF.

This clone has only a few counts. The rearrangement links TRBV30 to TRBJ1-6, with D possibly TRBD1 on 5 matching bases. Germline CDR1 GTSNPN, CDR2 SVGIG (reference sequence). The V gene lost 5 bases and the J gene lost 14 bases, with 19 bases spanning the gap. The length of the CDR3 is 13 residues. CDR3 protein: CAWWGLGGRALHF. The CDR3 DNA sequence: TGTGCCTGGTGGGGCCTCGGTGGTAGGGCCCTCCACTTT.

The chain uses TRBV18 and TRBJ2-7; a possible D gene is TRBD2 (6 bases). CDR1 is KGHSH, CDR2 LQKENI, per germline. This CDR3 contains 18 residues. Trimming removed 3 bases at V and 6 bases at J, with 27 bases between. In nucleotides, the CDR3 is TGTGCCAGCTCACCTAGCTACGGCGGGACGTTCTTCCCCCCCGAGCAGTACTTC. It translates to CASSPSYGGTFFPPEQYF.

This CDR3 is CASSPGAGVTYEQYF. The CDR3 region has the DNA TGTGCCAGCTCACCAGGAGCGGGAGTTACCTACGAGCAGTACTTC. V usage is TRBV18 and J usage is TRBJ2-7; 8 bases fit TRBD2. Germline CDR1 and CDR2: KGHSH and LQKENI. The V and J ends lost 2 bases and 2 bases, in that order; junction bases with no gene match: 5. There are 15 residues in the CDR3.

The rearrangement links TRBV19 to TRBJ2-2; possible D gene TRBD2, 5 bases. The germline V gene encodes CDR1 LNHDA and CDR2 SQIVND (reference sequence). Trimming stripped 1 base from V and 6 bases from J, with 9 bases between. The CDR3 is 14 residues long. The CDR3 protein is CASSIVAGSGELFF. The CDR3 coding sequence is TGTGCCAGTAGTATAGTTGCGGGTTCCGGGGAGCTGTTTTTT.

The rearrangement links TRBV12-5 to TRBJ2-2; D possibly corresponds to TRBD1 (6 bases). Per the germline V gene, CDR1 is LGHNT and CDR2 is FRNRAP. The CDR3 has 18 amino acids. Between the trimmed V and J ends, which lost 2 bases and 3 bases, there was a span of 19 bases. The CDR3 is CASGLQNLGAGDTGELFF. The CDR3 region has the DNA TGTGCTAGTGGTTTGCAAAACCTCGGGGCAGGGGACACCGGGGAGCTGTTTTTT.

The chain combines TRBV5-5 with TRBJ2-7; 11 bases are shared with TRBD2. CDR3 size: 16 residues. CDR1 and CDR2 (germline): SGHKS, YYEKEE (reference sequence). Trimming cost V 0 bases and J 2 bases; bases outside gene matches: 4. The chain's CDR3 is CASSLALAGAPYEQYF. DNA for the CDR3: TGTGCCAGCAGCTTGGCACTAGCGGGGGCCCCCTACGAGCAGTACTTC. Full variable domain (missing parts from reference TRBV5-5 and TRBJ2-7): DAGVTQSPTHLIKTRGQQVTLRCSPISGHKSVSWYQQVLGQGPQFIFQYYEKEERGRGNFPDRFSARQFPNYSSELNVNALLLGDSALYLCASSLALAGAPYEQYFGPGTRLTVT.

The chain couples TRBV20-1 to TRBJ2-1; 13 nucleotides agree with TRBD2. Trimming at V came to 3 bases and at J to 7 bases, leaving 6 bases not matched to a gene. Germline-derived CDR1 and CDR2 are DFQATT and SNEGSKA (reference sequence). The CDR3 has 15 amino acids. The CDR3 loop reads CSASPTSGGGNEQFF. CDR3 DNA sequence: TGCAGTGCTAGTCCAACTAGCGGGGGGGGTAATGAGCAGTTCTTC.

The V gene is TRBV27, the J gene TRBJ1-1; 7 nucleotides line up with TRBD1. V lost 3 bases, J lost 3 bases, and 7 bases stayed unmatched. The germline V gene encodes CDR1 MNHEY and CDR2 SMNVEV (reference sequence). The CDR3 consists of 15 residues. The CDR3 loop reads CASSLTRGIDTEAFF. In DNA, the CDR3 is TGTGCCAGCAGTTTGACCAGGGGGATTGACACTGAAGCTTTCTTT.

The chain joins TRBV29-1 to TRBJ1-2, with D uncertain. Germline values: CDR1 SQVTM, CDR2 ANQGSEA. The CDR3 loop spans 14 amino acids. V lost 0 bases to trimming and J lost 4 bases, with 12 bases between them. The CDR3 sequence is CSVEEVGEVYGYTF. The DNA for the CDR3 is TGCAGCGTTGAAGAGGTCGGGGAGGTCTATGGCTACACCTTC.

CDR3 amino acids: CASSTTRGGYMNTEAFF. The CDR3 nucleotides are TGTGCCAGCAGCACCACTCGGGGGGGGTACATGAACACTGAAGCTTTCTTT. The V gene is TRBV11-2, the J gene TRBJ1-1; a weak D match, TRBD1 (5 bases). This CDR3 is built from 17 residues. The V gene lost 5 bases and the J gene lost 0 bases, with 19 bases spanning the gap. CDR1 is SGHAT and CDR2 is FQNNGV in the germline V gene.

V is TRBV7-9 and J is TRBJ1-1; no clear D gene. Germline values: CDR1 SEHNR, CDR2 FQNEAQ (reference sequence). The V and J ends lost 11 bases and 5 bases respectively, with 6 bases between them. This CDR3 contains 9 residues. As DNA, the CDR3 is TGTGCCCGGTGGACTGAAGCTTTCTTT. Its translation is CARWTEAFF.

The chain links TRBV7-9 to TRBJ2-7; 9 nucleotides line up with TRBD1. CDR1 SEHNR and CDR2 FQNEAQ come from the germline V gene (reference sequence). The trim removed 3 bases at V and 3 bases at J, leaving 12 bases unmatched. This CDR3 has 17 amino acids. CDR3 in DNA: TGTGCCAGCAGCTTCCGGGACAGGGAGAGTAGGGGCTACGAGCAGTACTTC. This translates into CASSFRDRESRGYEQYF. Full variable domain (remainder filled in from reference TRBV7-9 and TRBJ2-7): DTGVSQNPRHKITKRGQNVTFRCDPISEHNRLYWYRQTLGQGPEFLTYFQNEAQLEKSRLLSDRFSAERPKGSFSTLEIQRTEQGDSAMYLCASSFRDRESRGYEQYFGPGTRLTVT.

The chain is built from TRBV2 and TRBJ2-1; 10 bases line up with TRBD2. The CDR3 is made up of 15 amino acids. Germline CDR1 is SNHLY and CDR2 is FYNNEI. With 3 bases clipped from V and 6 bases from J, the junction kept 5 bases outside the gene matches. DNA for the CDR3: TGTGCCAGCAGTGAGGAGCGGGGGGGGATCAATGAGCAGTTCTTC. Protein: CASSEERGGINEQFF.

V usage is TRBV5-1 and J usage is TRBJ2-1; 12 bases are a match to TRBD1. In germline, CDR1 is SGHRS, CDR2 YFSETQ. V trimming: 6 bases; J trimming: 7 bases; junction bases outside the gene matches: 5. The CDR3 is 14 amino acids. Written as DNA, the CDR3 is TGCGCCAGCACGAGGGGACAGGGGGCAAATGAGCAGTTCTTC. Translation gives CASTRGQGANEQFF.

The chain uses TRBV7-3 and TRBJ1-4; TRBD1 is a possible D gene (6 bases). The CDR3 is 13 residues long. With 5 bases removed from V and 8 bases from J, the gap between germline ends came to 12 bases. The germline CDR1 and CDR2 sequences are SGHTA and FQGTGA. The CDR3 DNA is TGTGCCAGCAGCCCAGGGGTGGGGGAAAAACTGTTTTTT. Translating gives CASSPGVGEKLFF.

The chain carries TRBV5-1 and TRBJ2-7; D is undetermined. The germline V and J ends were trimmed by 3 bases and 0 bases, with 10 bases remaining between them. Germline values: CDR1 SGHRS, CDR2 YFSETQ. The CDR3 spans 14 residues. CDR3 DNA: TGCGCCAGCAGCTCGTATCCGGTCTCCTACGAGCAGTACTTC. Translation gives CASSSYPVSYEQYF.

This clone was counted a few times. This chain joins TRBV7-9 and TRBJ1-6; weak D call: TRBD1 (6 bases). Germline loops: CDR1 SEHNR, CDR2 FQNEAQ (reference sequence). The length of the CDR3 is 16 residues. V was trimmed by 11 bases and J by 6 bases, leaving 23 bases between them. CDR3 DNA sequence: TGTGCCGCCGGCAGGGGCCTCGACGAACTTAATTCACCCCTCCACTTT. Translation gives CAAGRGLDELNSPLHF. The full variable domain, completed using reference TRBV7-9 and TRBJ1-6, is DTGVSQNPRHKITKRGQNVTFRCDPISEHNRLYWYRQTLGQGPEFLTYFQNEAQLEKSRLLSDRFSAERPKGSFSTLEIQRTEQGDSAMYLCAAGRGLDELNSPLHFGNGTRLTVT.

This chain joins TRBV19 and TRBJ1-6, with D tentatively TRBD1 (5 bases). This CDR3 has 13 residues. The V gene lost 4 bases and the J gene lost 7 bases, with 8 bases spanning the gap. In germline, CDR1 is LNHDA, CDR2 SQIVND (reference sequence). The CDR3: CASSTRQNSPLHF. In DNA, the CDR3 is TGTGCCAGTAGTACTCGACAGAATTCACCCCTCCACTTT. Full variable domain (remainder filled in from reference TRBV19 and TRBJ1-6): DGGITQSPKYLFRKEGQNVTLSCEQNLNHDAMYWYRQDPGQGLRLIYYSQIVNDFQKGDIAEGYSVSREKKESFPLTVTSAQKNPTAFYLCASSTRQNSPLHFGNGTRLTVT.

The V call is TRBV19, the J call TRBJ2-5; perhaps TRBD2 as D (6 bases). This CDR3 contains 13 residues. CDR1 and CDR2 (germline): LNHDA, SQIVND (reference sequence). With 5 bases removed from V and 5 bases from J, the gap between germline ends came to 12 bases. The CDR3 loop is CASSGGYSETQYF. For the CDR3, the DNA is TGTGCCAGTAGTGGGGGGTACTCGGAGACCCAGTACTTC.

This chain connects TRBV2 to TRBJ2-2; 9 positions match TRBD1. The CDR3 consists of 17 residues. CDR1 SNHLY and CDR2 FYNNEI come from the germline V gene. Unmatched junction bases numbered 11, after V lost 2 bases and J lost 7 bases. The CDR3 protein is CASSESLGTGLSGELFF. For the CDR3, the DNA is TGTGCCAGCAGTGAAAGTCTAGGGACAGGGTTGAGCGGGGAGCTGTTTTTT.

The CDR3: CAWSADPGSPLHF. CDR3 DNA sequence: TGTGCCTGGAGTGCAGATCCGGGGTCACCCCTCCACTTT. V gene TRBV30 combines with J gene TRBJ1-6; D gene uncertain. Germline CDR1 reads GTSNPN; CDR2 reads SVGIG (reference sequence). V was trimmed by 1 base and J by 10 bases, leaving 11 bases between them. CDR3 length: 13 amino acids.

The chain carries TRBV7-9 and TRBJ2-5; D perhaps matches TRBD1 (5 bases). Trimming shortened V by 1 base and J by 2 bases, and 20 bases separated the two germline ends. The CDR3 length is 18 residues. Germline-derived CDR1 and CDR2 are SEHNR and FQNEAQ (reference sequence). The chain's CDR3 is CASSLGPQDRVIQETQYF. The CDR3 DNA sequence: TGTGCCAGCAGCTTAGGACCACAGGATCGGGTAATACAAGAGACCCAGTACTTC.

This clone was picked up a small number of times. The V and J genes are TRBV5-4 and TRBJ2-7; possibly TRBD1 for D (5 bases). The CDR3 has 13 residues. The germline V gene has CDR1 SGHNT and CDR2 YYREEE (reference sequence). Between the trimmed V and J ends, which lost 4 bases and 2 bases, there was a span of 10 bases. CDR3 nucleotides: TGTGCCAGCAGCGGGGCCCCTGCCTACGAGCAGTACTTC. Amino acid sequence: CASSGAPAYEQYF.

CDR3 loop: CASSLTQGRGYTF. CDR3 nucleotide sequence: TGTGCCAGCAGTTTAACACAGGGCAGGGGCTACACCTTC. V is TRBV27 and J is TRBJ1-2, with D perhaps TRBD1 (6 bases). The CDR3 extends over 13 amino acids. Deletions cut 2 bases from V and 8 bases from J, with 12 bases between. The germline V gene encodes CDR1 MNHEY and CDR2 SMNVEV (reference sequence).